This TCR beta chain was observed in a study of T and B cells in COVID-19 patients. V trimming: 5 bases; J trimming: 5 bases; junction bases outside the gene matches: 7. Germline CDR1 reads LNHDA; CDR2 reads SQIVND (reference sequence). There are 16 residues in the CDR3. From blood, about 230-500 ng of genomic DNA served as TRB template. This clonotype is medium-sized (0.01 to 0.1%) by share. Its antigen remains unidentified. Findings of the study overall: Blood from mildly ill patients while symptomatic, and early samples from severe cases, were scarce.

TRB rearrangements were amplified by multiplex PCR with BIOMED2 TRB-A/B primers. TCRdb redid the calling of the multiplex PCR reads with MiXCR, one entry per CDR3 protein. This sample has 3,700 or so distinct CDR3 sequences, with about 28% found just once. The specimen sequenced was blood. The chain employs TRBV19 and TRBJ2-2, with 11 bases identical to TRBD1. This TCR came from a human donor with active COVID-19. The donor label of this sample is uncertain. The CDR3 DNA reads as TGTGCCAGTAGTTTCGGACAGGGGGCGATTACCGGGGAGCTGTTTTTT. Protein sequence: CASSFGQGAITGELFF.